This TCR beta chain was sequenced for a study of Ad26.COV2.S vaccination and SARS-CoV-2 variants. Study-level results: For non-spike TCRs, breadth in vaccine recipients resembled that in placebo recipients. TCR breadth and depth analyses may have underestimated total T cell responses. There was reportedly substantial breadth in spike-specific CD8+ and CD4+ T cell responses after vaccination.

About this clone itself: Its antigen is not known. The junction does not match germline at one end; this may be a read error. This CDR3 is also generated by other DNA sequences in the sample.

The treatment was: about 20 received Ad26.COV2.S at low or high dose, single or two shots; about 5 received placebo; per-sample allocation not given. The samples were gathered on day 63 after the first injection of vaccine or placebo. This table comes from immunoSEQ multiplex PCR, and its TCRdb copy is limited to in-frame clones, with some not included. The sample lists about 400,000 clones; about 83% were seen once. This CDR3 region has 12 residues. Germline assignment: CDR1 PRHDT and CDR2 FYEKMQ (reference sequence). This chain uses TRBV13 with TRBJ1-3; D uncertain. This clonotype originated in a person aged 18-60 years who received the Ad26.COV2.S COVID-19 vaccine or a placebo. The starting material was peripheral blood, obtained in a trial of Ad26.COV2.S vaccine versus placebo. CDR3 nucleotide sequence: TGTGCCAGCAGCTTAACTGGAAACACTATATATTTT. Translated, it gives CASSLTGNTIYF. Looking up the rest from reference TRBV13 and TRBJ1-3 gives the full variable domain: AAGVIQSPRHLIKEKRETATLKCYPIPRHDTVYWYQQGPGQDPQFLISFYEKMQSDKGSIPDRFSAQQFSDYHSELNMSSLELGDSALYFCASSLTGNTIYFGEGSWLTVV.